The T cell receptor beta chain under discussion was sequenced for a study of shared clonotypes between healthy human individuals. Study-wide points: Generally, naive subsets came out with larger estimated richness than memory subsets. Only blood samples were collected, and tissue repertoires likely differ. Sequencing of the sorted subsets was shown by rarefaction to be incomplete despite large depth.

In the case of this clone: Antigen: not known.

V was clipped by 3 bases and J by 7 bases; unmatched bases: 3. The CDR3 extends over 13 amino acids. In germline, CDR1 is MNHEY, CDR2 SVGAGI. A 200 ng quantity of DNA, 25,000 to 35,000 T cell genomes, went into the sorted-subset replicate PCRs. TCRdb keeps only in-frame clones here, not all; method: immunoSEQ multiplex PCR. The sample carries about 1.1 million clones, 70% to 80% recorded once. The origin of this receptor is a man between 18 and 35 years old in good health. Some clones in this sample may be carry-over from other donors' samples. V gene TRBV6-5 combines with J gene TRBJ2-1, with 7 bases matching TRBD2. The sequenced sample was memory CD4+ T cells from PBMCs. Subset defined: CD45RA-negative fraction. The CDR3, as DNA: TGTGCCAGCAGTTATGGCGGGAGTAATGAGCAGTTCTTC. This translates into CASSYGGSNEQFF.